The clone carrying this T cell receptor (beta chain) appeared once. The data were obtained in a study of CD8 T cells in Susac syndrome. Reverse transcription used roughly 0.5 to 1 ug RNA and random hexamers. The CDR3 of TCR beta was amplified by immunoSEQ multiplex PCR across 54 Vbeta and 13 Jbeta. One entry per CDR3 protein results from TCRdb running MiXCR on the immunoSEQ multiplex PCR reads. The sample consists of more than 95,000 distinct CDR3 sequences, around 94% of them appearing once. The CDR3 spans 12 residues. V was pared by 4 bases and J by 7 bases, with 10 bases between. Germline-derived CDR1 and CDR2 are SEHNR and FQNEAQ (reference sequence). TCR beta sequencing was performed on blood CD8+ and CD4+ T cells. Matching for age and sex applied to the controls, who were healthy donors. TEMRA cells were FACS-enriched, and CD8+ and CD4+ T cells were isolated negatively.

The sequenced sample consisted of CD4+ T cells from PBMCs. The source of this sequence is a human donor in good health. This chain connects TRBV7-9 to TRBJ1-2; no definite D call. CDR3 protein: CASSYTSGGYTF. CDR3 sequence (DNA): TGTGCCAGCAGCTATACTTCGGGTGGCTACACCTTC.